Presented here are 13 T cell receptor beta chains from one specimen sequenced in a study of T-cell reconstitution after alpha-beta-depleted transplantation in children. Preparation of the TCRbeta library used unique molecular identifiers. Each CDR3 protein is one row after TCRdb ran MiXCR on the PCR reads. The sample yields roughly 100,000 distinct CDR3 sequences, 5% to 6% seen once. The sequences come from PBMCs, mostly from graft donor cells, collected 60 days after TCRalphabeta/CD19-depleted stem cell transplant. The receptors derive from a female patient between 2 and 15 years old who had a stem cell transplant for Fanconi anemia, so the T cells may come from the graft donor.

This clonotype was seen at least ten times. The genes are TRBV7-3 and TRBJ2-1; the D gene is possibly TRBD2 (6 bases). Germline V gene data show CDR1 as SGHTA and CDR2 as FQGTGA. This CDR3 is 14 amino acids long. Trimming stripped 5 bases from V and 9 bases from J, with 17 bases between. Here the CDR3 reads CASSQVGGEFEQFF. CDR3 nucleotides: TGTGCCAGCAGCCAAGTGGGGGGAGAATTTGAGCAGTTCTTC.

This chain joins TRBV18 and TRBJ1-3; possibly TRBD1 for D (6 bases). Germline V gene lookup returns CDR1 KGHSH and CDR2 LQKENI. The CDR3 totals 16 residues. Trimming stripped 5 bases from V and 0 bases from J, with 14 bases between. CDR3 protein: CASSATRDNSGNTIYF. The CDR3 DNA sequence: TGTGCCAGCTCAGCGACTCGGGACAACTCTGGAAACACCATATATTTT.

This clonotype was found many times. This chain joins TRBV7-3 and TRBJ2-1, with D hard to call. The V end was cut by 0 bases, the J end by 2 bases, with 8 bases between. CDR1 is SGHTA and CDR2 is FQGTGA in the germline V gene. The CDR3 consists of 15 residues. CDR3 coding DNA: TGTGCCAGCAGCTTAACGTTAAAGACCTACAATGAGCAGTTCTTC. Amino acid sequence: CASSLTLKTYNEQFF.

The chain is built from TRBV20-1 and TRBJ2-5, with 7 nucleotides matching TRBD1. CDR3 length equals 17 residues. Germline V lookup: CDR1 DFQATT, CDR2 SNEGSKA (reference sequence). J was trimmed by 1 base and V by 3 bases; bases with no gene match: 14. The CDR3 sequence is CSARKHGTVTVQETQYF. Written as DNA, the CDR3 is TGCAGTGCTAGGAAACACGGGACAGTAACCGTCCAAGAGACCCAGTACTTC.

This clonotype appeared a few times. This rearrangement joins TRBV7-8 to TRBJ2-2; no reliable D call. CDR3 length: 14 amino acids. Trimming took off 5 bases at V and 3 bases at J, with 10 bases between the two ends. CDR1 and CDR2 from the germline V gene are SGHVS and FQNEAQ. The CDR3 loop is CASSKAQYTGELFF. CDR3 coding DNA: TGTGCCAGCAGCAAGGCACAGTACACCGGGGAGCTGTTTTTT.

This chain uses TRBV29-1 with TRBJ2-7, with D unclear. The CDR3 runs 14 residues. Deletions cut 0 bases from V and 0 bases from J, with 9 bases between. The germline gives CDR1 SQVTM, CDR2 ANQGSEA. The CDR3 spells CSVEDRTSSYEQYF. CDR3 nucleotide sequence: TGCAGCGTTGAAGACAGAACAAGCTCCTACGAGCAGTACTTC.

This clonotype was seen repeatedly, ten times or more. The J gene is TRBJ2-7, the V gene TRBV9, with TRBD2 matching over 9 bases. The CDR3 extends over 15 amino acids. After removal of 4 bases from V and 2 bases from J, the junction contained 7 bases not matched to a gene. Germline CDR1 SGDLS, CDR2 YYNGEE. In nucleotides, the CDR3 is TGTGCCAGCAGCCCAACGGGGACTAGCACCTACGAGCAGTACTTC. Amino acids: CASSPTGTSTYEQYF.

This clonotype was found many times. V gene TRBV5-1 combines with J gene TRBJ2-5; a possible D gene is TRBD1 (6 bases). V lost 0 bases and J lost 5, with 8 bases in between. Germline loops: CDR1 SGHRS, CDR2 YFSETQ. The CDR3 runs 13 residues. DNA for the CDR3: TGCGCCAGCAGCTTGGGAACAGGGGAGACCCAGTACTTC. It is translated as CASSLGTGETQYF.

Comment on this clonotype: A much larger clone differs by one base, so this may be a read error. As the CDR3 is not closed by the conserved phenylalanine or tryptophan, this likely results from a read error. The rearrangement uses TRBV5-1 and TRBJ1-5; 10 nucleotides line up with TRBD1. V trimming: 4 bases; J trimming: 2 bases; junction bases outside the gene matches: 3. The CDR3 has 15 residues. Germline V gives CDR1 SGHRS, CDR2 YFSETQ. The DNA of the CDR3 is TGCGCCAGCAGCCCCGGGACAGGGGGCAATCAGCCCCAGCATTAT. This gives the protein CASSPGTGGNQPQHY.

Ten or more counts support this clonotype. The chain has TRBV10-3 and TRBJ2-5; tentative D call: TRBD1 (6 bases). Germline V CDR1 and CDR2: ENHRY, SYGVKD. CDR3 length: 16 amino acids. V lost 4 bases, J lost 5 bases, and 20 bases lay in between. The chain's CDR3 is CAISASAVQGQETQYF. The CDR3 DNA is TGTGCCATCAGTGCTTCCGCTGTGCAGGGGCAGGAGACCCAGTACTTC.

This clonotype has at least ten counts. The chain employs TRBV11-2 and TRBJ2-1, with 8 bases matching TRBD1. The J segment lost 2 bases and the V segment lost 5 bases, leaving 5 bases of the junction unmatched. This CDR3 comprises 15 residues. Per germline, CDR1 SGHAT and CDR2 FQNNGV. The CDR3 nucleotides read TGTGCCAGCAGCCGATTACAGGGGGCCTACAATGAGCAGTTCTTC. Its protein is CASSRLQGAYNEQFF.

This chain uses TRBV7-9 with TRBJ1-6; D is uncertain. Between the trimmed V and J ends, which lost 4 bases and 8 bases, there was a span of 15 bases. The CDR3 contains 15 residues. CDR1 is SEHNR and CDR2 is FQNEAQ in the germline V gene (reference sequence). The CDR3 nucleotides read TGTGCCAGCAGCTCATTTGGGATTTCGGATTCACCCCTCCACTTT. Translating gives CASSSFGISDSPLHF.

The chain recombines TRBV6-5 with TRBJ2-3; 12 bases are shared with TRBD2. The CDR3 is made up of 16 amino acids. Germline-derived CDR1 and CDR2 are MNHEY and SVGAGI. The junction had 5 bases not matched to a gene; V was cut back by 2 bases and J by 5 bases. The CDR3 coding sequence is TGTGCCAGCAGTTACGGACTAGCGGGGCCCGGAGATACGCAGTATTTT. Its protein is CASSYGLAGPGDTQYF.